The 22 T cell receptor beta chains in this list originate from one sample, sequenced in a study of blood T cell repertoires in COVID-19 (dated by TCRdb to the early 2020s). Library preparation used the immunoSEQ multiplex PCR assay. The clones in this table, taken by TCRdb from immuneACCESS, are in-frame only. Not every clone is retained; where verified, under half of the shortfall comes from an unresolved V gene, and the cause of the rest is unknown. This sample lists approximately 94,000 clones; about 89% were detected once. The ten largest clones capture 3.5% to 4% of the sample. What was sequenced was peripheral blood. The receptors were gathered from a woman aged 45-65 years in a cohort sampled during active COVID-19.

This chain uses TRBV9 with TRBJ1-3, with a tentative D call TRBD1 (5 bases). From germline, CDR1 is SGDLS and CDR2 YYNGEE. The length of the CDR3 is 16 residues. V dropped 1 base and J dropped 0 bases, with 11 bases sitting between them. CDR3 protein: CASSVTDSDSGNTIYF. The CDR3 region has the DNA TGTGCCAGCAGCGTAACCGACAGTGACTCTGGAAACACCATATATTTT.

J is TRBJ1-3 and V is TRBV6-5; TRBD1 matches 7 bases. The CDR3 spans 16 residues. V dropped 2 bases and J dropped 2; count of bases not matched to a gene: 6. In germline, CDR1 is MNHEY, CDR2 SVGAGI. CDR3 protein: CASSYRQGSTGNTIYF. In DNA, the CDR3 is TGTGCCAGCAGTTACCGACAGGGAAGTACTGGAAACACCATATATTTT.

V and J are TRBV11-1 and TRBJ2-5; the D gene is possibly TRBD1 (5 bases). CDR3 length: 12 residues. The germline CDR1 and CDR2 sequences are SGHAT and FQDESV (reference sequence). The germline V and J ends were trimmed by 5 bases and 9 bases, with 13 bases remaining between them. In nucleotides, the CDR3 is TGTGCCAGCAGCCCTAACCTAGGGGCCCAGTACTTC. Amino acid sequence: CASSPNLGAQYF.

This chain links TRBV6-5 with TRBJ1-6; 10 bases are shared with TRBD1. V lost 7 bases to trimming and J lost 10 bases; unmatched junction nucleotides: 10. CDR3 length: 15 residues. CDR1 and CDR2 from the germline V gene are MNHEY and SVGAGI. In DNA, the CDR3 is TGTGCCAGCACGGGACAGGGGTTTTTTTGGTCACCCCTCCACTTT. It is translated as CASTGQGFFWSPLHF.

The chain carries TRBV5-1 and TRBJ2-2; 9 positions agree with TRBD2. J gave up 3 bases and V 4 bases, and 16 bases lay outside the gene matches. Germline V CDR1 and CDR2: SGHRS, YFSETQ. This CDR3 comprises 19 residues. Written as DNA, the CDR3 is TGCGCCAGCAGCCCGGATGGGGCGGGAGGGCCTCTTTACACCGGGGAGCTGTTTTTT. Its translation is CASSPDGAGGPLYTGELFF.

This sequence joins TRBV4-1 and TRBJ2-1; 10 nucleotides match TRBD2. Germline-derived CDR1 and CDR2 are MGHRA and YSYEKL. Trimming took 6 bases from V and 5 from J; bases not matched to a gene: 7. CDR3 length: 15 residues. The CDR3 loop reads CASSLSGGTNNEQFF. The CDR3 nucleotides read TGCGCCAGCAGTCTTAGCGGGGGGACCAACAATGAGCAGTTCTTC.

CDR3 nucleotide sequence: TGTGCCAGCAGCCCAGGACAGCCTCACTATGGCTACACCTTC. Amino acid sequence: CASSPGQPHYGYTF. The V call is TRBV5-4, the J call TRBJ1-2; the D gene is possibly TRBD1 (6 bases). Germline-derived CDR1 and CDR2 are SGHNT and YYREEE (reference sequence). The CDR3 extends over 14 amino acids. V was pared by 4 bases and J by 3 bases, with 13 bases between. The complete variable domain, with remaining parts taken from reference TRBV5-4 and TRBJ1-2, reads ETGVTQSPTHLIKTRGQQVTLRCSSQSGHNTVSWYQQALGQGPQFIFQYYREEENGRGNFPPRFSGLQFPNYSSELNVNALELDDSALYLCASSPGQPHYGYTFGSGTRLTVV.

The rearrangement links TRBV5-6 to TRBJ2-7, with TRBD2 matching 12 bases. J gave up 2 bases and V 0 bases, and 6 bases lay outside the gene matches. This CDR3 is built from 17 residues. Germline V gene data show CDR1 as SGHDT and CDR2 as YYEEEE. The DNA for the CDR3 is TGTGCCAGCAGCTTGGGGCTAGCGGGAGGGTCCCCCTACGAGCAGTACTTC. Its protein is CASSLGLAGGSPYEQYF. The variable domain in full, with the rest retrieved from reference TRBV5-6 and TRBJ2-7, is DAGVTQSPTHLIKTRGQQVTLRCSPKSGHDTVSWYQQALGQGPQFIFQYYEEEERQRGNFPDRFSGHQFPNYSSELNVNALLLGDSALYLCASSLGLAGGSPYEQYFGPGTRLTVT.

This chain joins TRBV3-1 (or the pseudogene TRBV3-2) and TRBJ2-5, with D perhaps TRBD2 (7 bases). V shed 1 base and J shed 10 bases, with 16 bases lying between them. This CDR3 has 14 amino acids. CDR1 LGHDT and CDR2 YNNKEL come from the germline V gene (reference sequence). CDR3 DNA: TGTGCCAGCAGCCAAGGAGGGGGGGCCGGGATCCAGTACTTC. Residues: CASSQGGGAGIQYF.

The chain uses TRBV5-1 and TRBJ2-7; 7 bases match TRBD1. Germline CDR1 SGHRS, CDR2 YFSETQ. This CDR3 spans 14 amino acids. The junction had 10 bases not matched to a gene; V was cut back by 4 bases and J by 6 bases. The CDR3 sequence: CASSQTGRAAEQYF. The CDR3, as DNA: TGCGCCAGCAGCCAGACAGGGAGAGCGGCCGAGCAGTACTTC.

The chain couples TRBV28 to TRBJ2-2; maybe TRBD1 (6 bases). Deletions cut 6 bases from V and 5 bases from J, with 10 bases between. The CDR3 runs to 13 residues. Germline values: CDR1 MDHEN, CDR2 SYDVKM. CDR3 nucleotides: TGTGCCAGCAGGTGGACAGTTACCGGGGAGCTGTTTTTT. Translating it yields CASRWTVTGELFF.

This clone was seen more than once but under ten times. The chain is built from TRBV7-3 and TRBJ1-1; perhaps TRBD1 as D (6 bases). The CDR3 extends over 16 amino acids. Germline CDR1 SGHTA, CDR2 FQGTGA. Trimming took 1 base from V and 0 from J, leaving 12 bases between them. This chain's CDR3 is CASSLMGAGMNTEAFF. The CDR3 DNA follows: TGTGCCAGCAGCTTAATGGGGGCTGGGATGAACACTGAAGCTTTCTTT.

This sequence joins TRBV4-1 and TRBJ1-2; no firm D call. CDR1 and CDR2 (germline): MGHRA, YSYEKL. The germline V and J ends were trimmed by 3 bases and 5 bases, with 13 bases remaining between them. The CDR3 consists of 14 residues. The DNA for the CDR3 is TGCGCCAGCAGCCAGATCGGAGATACTTATGGCTACACCTTC. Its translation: CASSQIGDTYGYTF.

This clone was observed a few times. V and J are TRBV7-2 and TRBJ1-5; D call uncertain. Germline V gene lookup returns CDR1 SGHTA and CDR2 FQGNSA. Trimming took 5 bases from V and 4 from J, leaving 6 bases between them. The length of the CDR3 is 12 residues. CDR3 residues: CASSNGNQPQHF. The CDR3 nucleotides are TGTGCCAGCAGCAACGGGAATCAGCCCCAGCATTTT.

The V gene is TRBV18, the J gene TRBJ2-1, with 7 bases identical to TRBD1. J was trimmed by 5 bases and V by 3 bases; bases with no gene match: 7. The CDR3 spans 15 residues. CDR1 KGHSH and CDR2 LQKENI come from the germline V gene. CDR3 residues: CASSPGQVRNNEQFF. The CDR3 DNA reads TGTGCCAGCTCACCCGGACAGGTGAGGAACAATGAGCAGTTCTTC.

CDR3 nucleotide sequence: TGTGCCAGCAGCAAAATCCACGGACAGGGTTCCAATGAGCAGTTCTTC. Encoded protein: CASSKIHGQGSNEQFF. The V and J genes are TRBV11-3 and TRBJ2-1; 8 bases line up with TRBD1. V lost 5 bases, J lost 6 bases, and 12 bases stayed unmatched. The CDR3 has 16 amino acids. Per germline, CDR1 SGHNT and CDR2 YENEEA.

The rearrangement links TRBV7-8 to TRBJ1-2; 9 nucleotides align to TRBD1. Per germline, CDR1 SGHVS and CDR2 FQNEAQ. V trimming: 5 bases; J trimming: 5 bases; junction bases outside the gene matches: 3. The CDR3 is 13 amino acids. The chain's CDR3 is CASSTDRGYGYTF. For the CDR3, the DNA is TGTGCCAGCAGCACAGACAGGGGGTATGGCTACACCTTC.

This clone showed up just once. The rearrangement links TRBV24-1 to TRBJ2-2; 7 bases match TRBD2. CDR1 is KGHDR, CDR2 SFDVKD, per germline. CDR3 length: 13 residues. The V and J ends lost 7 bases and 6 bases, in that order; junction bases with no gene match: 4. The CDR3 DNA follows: TGTGCCACCAGGGGGGGAGGGCCCGGGGAGCTGTTTTTT. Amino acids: CATRGGGPGELFF.

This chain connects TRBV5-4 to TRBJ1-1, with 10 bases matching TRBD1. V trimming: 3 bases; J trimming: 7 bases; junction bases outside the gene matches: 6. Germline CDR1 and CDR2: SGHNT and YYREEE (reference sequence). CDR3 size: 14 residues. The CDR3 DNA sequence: TGTGCCAGCAGCTACGCCGGGACAGGGGTTGAAGCTTTCTTT. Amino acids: CASSYAGTGVEAFF.

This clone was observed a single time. As DNA, the CDR3 is TGTGCCAGCAGTCCCCCCGGGTTTGGCTACACCTTC. Translating it yields CASSPPGFGYTF. This rearrangement joins TRBV12-3 or TRBV12-4 to TRBJ1-2; D is unclear. V lost 5 bases and J lost 7, with 11 bases in between. CDR3 length: 12 amino acids.

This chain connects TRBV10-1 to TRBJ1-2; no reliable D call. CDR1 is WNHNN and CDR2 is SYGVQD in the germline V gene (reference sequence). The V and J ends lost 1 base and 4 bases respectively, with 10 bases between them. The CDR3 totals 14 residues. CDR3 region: CASSEFRTPYGYTF. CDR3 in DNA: TGCGCCAGCAGTGAGTTCAGGACTCCCTATGGCTACACCTTC.

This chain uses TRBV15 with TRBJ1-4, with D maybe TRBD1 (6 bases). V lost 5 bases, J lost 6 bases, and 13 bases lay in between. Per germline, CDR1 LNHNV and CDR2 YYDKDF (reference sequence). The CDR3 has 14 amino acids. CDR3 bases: TGTGCCACCAGCCGGGACACTTCTGATGAAAAACTGTTTTTT. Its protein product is CATSRDTSDEKLFF.